The 19 T cell receptor beta chains given below trace back to one sample, sequenced in a study of cytotoxic CD8 clonotypes in ibrutinib-treated CLL. Assay used: immunoSEQ multiplex PCR; TCRdb lists only in-frame clones, some missing. The sample gives about 140,000 clones, 80% of which show up once; less than 9% is in the top ten. The source material was PBMCs, sampled after 36 months of ibrutinib treatment. All receptors derive from a human donor with chronic lymphocytic leukemia.

The chain uses TRBV6-1 and TRBJ1-1; D perhaps matches TRBD1 (5 bases). Germline CDR1 and CDR2: MNHNS and SASEGT. The CDR3 is made up of 14 amino acids. V lost 6 bases to trimming and J lost 3 bases, with 14 bases between them. The chain's CDR3 is CASSQGGRDTEAFF. The DNA for the CDR3 is TGTGCCAGCAGCCAGGGTGGGAGGGACACTGAAGCTTTCTTT.

CDR3 coding DNA: TGCGCCAGCAGTGAGCGCAATCAGCCCCAGCATTTT. Encoded protein: CASSERNQPQHF. The rearrangement joins TRBV10-2 to TRBJ1-5; D ambiguous. CDR1 and CDR2 from the germline V gene are WSHSY and SAAADI. CDR3 length: 12 amino acids. Trimming removed 2 bases at V and 2 bases at J, with 1 base between.

The chain couples TRBV11-2 to TRBJ1-5, with TRBD1 as a possible D gene (6 bases). CDR3 length: 13 amino acids. Trimming took off 4 bases at V and 4 bases at J, with 8 bases between the two ends. Germline values: CDR1 SGHAT, CDR2 FQNNGV. This CDR3 is CASSSDRNQPQHF. CDR3 nucleotide sequence: TGTGCCAGCAGCTCAGACAGGAATCAGCCCCAGCATTTT.

V is TRBV18 and J is TRBJ1-1; the match to TRBD1 covers 7 bases. With 3 bases clipped from V and 5 bases from J, the junction kept 6 bases outside the gene matches. Germline-derived CDR1 and CDR2 are KGHSH and LQKENI. CDR3 size: 14 residues. This CDR3 is CASSPYEGATEAFF. For the CDR3, the DNA is TGTGCCAGCTCACCTTATGAGGGGGCGACTGAAGCTTTCTTT.

The chain links TRBV4-2 to TRBJ2-2; D may correspond to TRBD1 or TRBD2 (5 bases each). This CDR3 is 16 amino acids long. The germline CDR1 and CDR2 sequences are LGHNA and YNFKEQ. The V end was cut by 5 bases, the J end by 0 bases, with 13 bases between. The CDR3: CASSGAGTANTGELFF. CDR3 nucleotide sequence: TGTGCCAGCAGCGGTGCCGGGACGGCGAACACCGGGGAGCTGTTTTTT.

In the case of this clone: Since no conserved phenylalanine or tryptophan closes the CDR3, a read error is the likely cause. The DNA is left out, because the CDR3 cannot be placed on it with certainty; the CDR3 is given as TCRdb lists it. The rearrangement links TRBV5-1 to TRBJ2-7. CDR1 SGHRS and CDR2 YFSETQ come from the germline V gene. The CDR3 is made up of 9 amino acids, end residues included. The CDR3 spells CASRGTLSP.

V gene TRBV19 combines with J gene TRBJ2-6; TRBD1 aligns across 7 bases. Germline trimming cut 10 bases from V and 0 bases from J; bases unmatched to any gene: 9. Germline lookup yields CDR1 LNHDA and CDR2 SQIVND (reference sequence). This CDR3 comprises 16 residues. The CDR3 region is CATSDRPDSGANVLTF. The DNA for the CDR3 is TGTGCCACCTCGGACAGGCCCGACTCTGGGGCCAACGTCCTGACTTTC.

V and J are TRBV18 and TRBJ2-2; 8 bases are a match to TRBD1. The V gene's germline CDR1 is KGHSH and CDR2 LQKENI. The CDR3 runs to 17 residues. J lost 1 base, V lost 8 bases, and 12 bases had no gene match. CDR3 sequence (DNA): TGTGCCAGCGGGGCCCGGGGACAGGCCAAGAACACCGGGGAGCTGTTTTTT. As protein: CASGARGQAKNTGELFF.

This chain joins TRBV30 and TRBJ1-2, with TRBD1 as a possible D gene (5 bases). This CDR3 region has 20 residues. The V and J ends lost 4 bases and 4 bases respectively, with 34 bases between them. Per germline, CDR1 GTSNPN and CDR2 SVGIG (reference sequence). This CDR3 is CAWTPVRNPPRHPRVYGYTF. The CDR3 DNA is TGTGCCTGGACCCCCGTCCGGAACCCACCAAGACATCCCAGGGTCTATGGCTACACCTTC.

V and J are TRBV18 and TRBJ2-7, with 9 positions matching TRBD2. The V gene's germline CDR1 is KGHSH and CDR2 LQKENI. The CDR3 has 16 residues. J lost 0 bases, V lost 3 bases, and 6 bases had no gene match. CDR3 bases: TGTGCCAGCTCACCCCCTAGCGGGGAGAGCTCCTACGAGCAGTACTTC. It yields the protein CASSPPSGESSYEQYF.

The rearrangement joins TRBV28 to TRBJ2-2; 7 bases are shared with TRBD1. V was pared by 10 bases and J by 7 bases, with 12 bases of the junction left unmatched. The CDR3 is 14 amino acids. Per the germline V gene, CDR1 is MDHEN and CDR2 is SYDVKM. For the CDR3, the DNA is TGTGCCACTCAAAAGGGGGCCATTGTCGGGGAGCTGTTTTTT. Encoded protein: CATQKGAIVGELFF.

The chain carries TRBV19 and TRBJ1-2; no definite D call. Trimming pared 4 bases from V and 4 bases from J, leaving 22 bases between. The CDR3 extends over 17 amino acids. Germline V CDR1 and CDR2: LNHDA, SQIVND (reference sequence). CDR3 residues: CASSTRPPELNIYGYTF. For the CDR3, the DNA is TGTGCCAGTAGTACCCGACCGCCTGAACTCAACATCTATGGCTACACCTTC. The full variable domain, rest sourced from reference TRBV19 and TRBJ1-2, is DGGITQSPKYLFRKEGQNVTLSCEQNLNHDAMYWYRQDPGQGLRLIYYSQIVNDFQKGDIAEGYSVSREKKESFPLTVTSAQKNPTAFYLCASSTRPPELNIYGYTFGSGTRLTVV.

The chain couples TRBV7-2 to TRBJ2-1; weak D call: TRBD1 (5 bases). Germline V gives CDR1 SGHTA, CDR2 FQGNSA. This CDR3 has 13 residues. V was pared by 2 bases and J by 7 bases, with 9 bases between. The CDR3 reads CASSLTQGNEQFF. In DNA, the CDR3 is TGTGCCAGCAGCTTAACGCAGGGTAATGAGCAGTTCTTC.

In the case of this clone: The junction departs from the called germline gene at one end, perhaps through a read error. The chain employs TRBV2 and TRBJ2-7; 8 bases fit TRBD2. This CDR3 is built from 15 residues. Germline CDR1 and CDR2: SNHLY and FYNNEI. DNA of the CDR3: TGTGCCAGCAGGGAAGAAAGCGGGGGCTCCTACGAGCAGTACTTC. Protein: CASREESGGSYEQYF.

The chain employs TRBV6-6 and TRBJ2-3; TRBD2 matches at 10 bases. The CDR3 runs to 14 residues. V shed 5 bases, J shed 2 bases, and the junction held 1 base outside the gene matches. Per the germline V gene, CDR1 is MNHNY and CDR2 is SVGAGI (reference sequence). The CDR3 DNA reads TGTGCCAGCAGTCTAGCGGGAGTCACAGATACGCAGTATTTT. This translates into CASSLAGVTDTQYF.

The chain has TRBV5-1 and TRBJ1-1, with D possibly being TRBD1 (5 bases). The V end lost 4 bases, the J end lost 4 bases, and 17 bases lay between the germline ends. Germline lookup yields CDR1 SGHRS and CDR2 YFSETQ. This CDR3 comprises 15 residues. CDR3 coding DNA: TGCGCCAGCAGCGGACGGGGGACGAGAGGCACTGAAGCTTTCTTT. Amino acid sequence: CASSGRGTRGTEAFF.

The chain recombines TRBV18 with TRBJ2-7, with unresolved D. CDR1 is KGHSH and CDR2 is LQKENI in the germline V gene. V lost 3 bases and J lost 1, with 7 bases in between. This CDR3 has 13 amino acids. CDR3 DNA sequence: TGTGCCAGCTCACCCGGACGGTCCTACGAGCAGTACTTC. It yields the protein CASSPGRSYEQYF. The full variable domain, completed using reference TRBV18 and TRBJ2-7, is NAGVMQNPRHLVRRRGQEARLRCSPMKGHSHVYWYRQLPEEGLKFMVYLQKENIIDESGMPKERFSAEFPKEGPSILRIQQVVRGDSAAYFCASSPGRSYEQYFGPGTRLTVT.

This clone was detected only a few times. V usage is TRBV19 and J usage is TRBJ2-2; maybe TRBD2 (5 bases). The CDR3 runs to 15 residues. Trimming shortened V by 7 bases and J by 5 bases, and 17 bases separated the two germline ends. Looked up from germline, CDR1 is LNHDA and CDR2 is SQIVND (reference sequence). The CDR3 reads CASTDAGGRTGELFF. DNA for the CDR3: TGTGCCAGTACCGATGCCGGAGGCCGGACCGGGGAGCTGTTTTTT.

This rearrangement joins TRBV10-1 to TRBJ1-2; TRBD1 aligns across 10 bases. Germline V gene sequence: CDR1 WNHNN, CDR2 SYGVQD (reference sequence). CDR3 length equals 15 residues. J lost 4 bases, V lost 3 bases, and 5 bases had no gene match. The CDR3 DNA sequence: TGCGCCAGCAGTGAAGGGACAGGGGTTGGCTATGGCTACACCTTC. It codes for CASSEGTGVGYGYTF.